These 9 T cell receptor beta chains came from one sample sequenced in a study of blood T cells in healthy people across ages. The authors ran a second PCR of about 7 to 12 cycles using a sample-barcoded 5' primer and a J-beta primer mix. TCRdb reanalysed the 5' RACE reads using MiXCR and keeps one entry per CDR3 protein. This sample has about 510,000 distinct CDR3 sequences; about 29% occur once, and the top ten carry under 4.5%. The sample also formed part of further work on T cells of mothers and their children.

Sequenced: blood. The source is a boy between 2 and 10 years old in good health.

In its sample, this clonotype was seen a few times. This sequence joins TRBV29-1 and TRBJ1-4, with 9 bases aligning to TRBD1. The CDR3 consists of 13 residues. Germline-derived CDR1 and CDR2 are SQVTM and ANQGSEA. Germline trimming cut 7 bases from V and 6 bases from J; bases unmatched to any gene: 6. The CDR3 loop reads CSGKQGADEKLFF. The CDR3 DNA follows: TGCAGCGGGAAACAGGGGGCGGATGAAAAACTGTTTTTT. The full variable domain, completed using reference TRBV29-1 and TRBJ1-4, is SAVISQKPSRDICQRGTSLTIQCQVDSQVTMMFWYRQQPGQSLTLIATANQGSEATYESGFVIDKFPISRPNLTFSTLTVSNMSPEDSSIYLCSGKQGADEKLFFGSGTQLSVL.

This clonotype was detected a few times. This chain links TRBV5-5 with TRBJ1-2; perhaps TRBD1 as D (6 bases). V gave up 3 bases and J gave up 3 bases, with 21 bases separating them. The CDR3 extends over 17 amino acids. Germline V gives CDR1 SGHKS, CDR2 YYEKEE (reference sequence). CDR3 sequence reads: CASSSRWHPGTHYGYTF. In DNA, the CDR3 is TGTGCCAGCAGCTCCAGGTGGCACCCCGGGACACACTATGGCTACACCTTC.

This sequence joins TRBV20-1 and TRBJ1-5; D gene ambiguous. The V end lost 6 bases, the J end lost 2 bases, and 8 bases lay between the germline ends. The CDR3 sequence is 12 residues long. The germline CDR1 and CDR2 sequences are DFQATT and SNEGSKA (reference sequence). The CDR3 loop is CSAQAGNQPQHF. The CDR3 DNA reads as TGCAGTGCCCAAGCTGGCAATCAGCCCCAGCATTTT.

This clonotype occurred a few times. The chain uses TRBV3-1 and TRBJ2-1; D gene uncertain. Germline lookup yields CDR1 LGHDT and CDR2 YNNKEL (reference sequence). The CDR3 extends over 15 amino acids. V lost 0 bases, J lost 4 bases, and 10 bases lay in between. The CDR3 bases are TGTGCCAGCAGCCAAGATCTTGGGATGTACAATGAGCAGTTCTTC. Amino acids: CASSQDLGMYNEQFF.

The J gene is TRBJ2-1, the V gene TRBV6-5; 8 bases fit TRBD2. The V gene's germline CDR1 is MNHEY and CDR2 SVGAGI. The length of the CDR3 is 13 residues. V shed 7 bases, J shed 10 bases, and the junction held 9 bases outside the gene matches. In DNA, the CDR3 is TGTGCCAGCATACGGGAGGGAAAGAGGGAGCAGTTCTTC. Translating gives CASIREGKREQFF.

The DNA for the CDR3 is TGTGCCAGCAGCTTAACGGGACAGGGATTGAATGAGCAGTTCTTC. Residues: CASSLTGQGLNEQFF. The chain couples TRBV5-5 to TRBJ2-1; 9 nucleotides agree with TRBD1. Losses at the gene ends were 2 bases for V and 7 bases for J; bases not matched to a gene: 7. The CDR3 runs 15 residues. From germline, CDR1 is SGHKS and CDR2 YYEKEE (reference sequence).

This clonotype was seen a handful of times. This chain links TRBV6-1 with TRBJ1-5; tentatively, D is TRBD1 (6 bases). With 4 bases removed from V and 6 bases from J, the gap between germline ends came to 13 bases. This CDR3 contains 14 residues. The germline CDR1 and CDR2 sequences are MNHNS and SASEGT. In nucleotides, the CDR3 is TGTGCCAGCAGTGTACAGGGTGGGGGTCAGCCCCAGCATTTT. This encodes CASSVQGGGQPQHF.

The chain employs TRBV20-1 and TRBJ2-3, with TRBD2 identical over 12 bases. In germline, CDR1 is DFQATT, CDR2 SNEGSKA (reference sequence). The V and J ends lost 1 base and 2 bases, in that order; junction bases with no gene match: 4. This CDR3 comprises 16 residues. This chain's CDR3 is CSARVWTSGITDTQYF. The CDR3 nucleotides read TGCAGTGCTAGAGTGTGGACTAGCGGGATCACAGATACGCAGTATTTT.

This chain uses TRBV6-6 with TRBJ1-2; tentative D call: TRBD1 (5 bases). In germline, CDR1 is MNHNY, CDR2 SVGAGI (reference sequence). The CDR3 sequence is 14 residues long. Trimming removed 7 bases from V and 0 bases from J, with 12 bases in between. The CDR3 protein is CASIGTNPNYGYTF. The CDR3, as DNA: TGTGCCAGCATCGGGACGAACCCTAACTATGGCTACACCTTC.